This record covers a single T cell receptor (beta chain). The antigen is undetermined. The data were obtained in a study of identical twins. Study-level points and caveats: Out-of-frame beta sequences exhibited a weaker degree of excess twin sharing. Its conclusions, products of cross-sectional statistical analysis, did not come from following the same donors.

MiXCR, run by TCRdb on the 5' RACE reads, gives a single entry per CDR3 protein. The profile shows approximately 260,000 distinct CDR3 sequences, over 11% of them singletons. The receptor comes from a woman aged 18-30 years in good health. Sequenced sample: memory (CD45RO+) T cells sorted from blood.

CDR3 amino acids: CASSYSRGRKPTSGANVLTF. CDR3 DNA sequence: TGTGCCAGCAGTTACTCGAGGGGGCGAAAACCTACCTCTGGGGCCAACGTCCTGACTTTC. This sequence joins TRBV6-2 or TRBV6-3 and TRBJ2-6; TRBD1 matches 7 bases. This CDR3 is built from 20 residues. Germline loops: CDR1 MNHEY, CDR2 SVGEGT. The V gene end was trimmed by 0 bases and the J gene end by 0 bases; junction bases not matched to a gene: 11.